This T cell receptor (beta chain) was obtained from a study of OX40 agonist ivuxolimab in advanced cancers. Background on the study: Administration of intravenous ivuxolimab to patients occurred every 2 weeks at 0.01 to 10 mg/kg.

Some clones are missing from TCRdb's copy, which holds only in-frame ones; the method was immunoSEQ multiplex PCR. The sample has tens of thousands of clones; around 79% are singletons. The sequence was obtained from an adult with an advanced solid tumor such as melanoma, head and neck, liver or kidney cancer. Specimen: CD4+ or CD8+ T cells sorted from blood, collected in a trial of the OX40 agonist ivuxolimab.

The CDR3 DNA reads as TGTGCCAGCAGCGTAGATGGGGTTAGGGCAGATACGCAGTATTTT. Its translation: CASSVDGVRADTQYF. J is TRBJ2-3 and V is TRBV9; no firm D call. CDR1 and CDR2 (germline): SGDLS, YYNGEE. The length of the CDR3 is 15 residues. The V end lost 0 bases, the J end lost 4 bases, and 12 bases lay between the germline ends.